These 9 T cell receptor beta chains came from one sample sequenced in a study of cytotoxic CD8 clonotypes in ibrutinib-treated CLL. Only in-frame clones appear in the TCRdb table, and some are missing; sequencing was by immunoSEQ multiplex PCR. Altogether around 92,000 clones are present, roughly four fifths being singletons, with the ten largest covering around 25%. The specimen comprised PBMCs, sampled after 24 months of ibrutinib treatment. Receptors originate from a human donor with chronic lymphocytic leukemia.

This chain links TRBV28 with TRBJ1-5; no clear D. V lost 7 bases, J lost 2 bases, and 15 bases lay in between. This CDR3 is built from 15 residues. Per germline, CDR1 MDHEN and CDR2 SYDVKM. CDR3 bases: TGTGCCAGCATTTCGCCCGGGATGGGCAATCAGCCCCAGCATTTT. Protein sequence: CASISPGMGNQPQHF.

The CDR3 reads CASTRLGSLTDTQYF. DNA of the CDR3: TGTGCCAGCACCCGACTAGGGTCACTCACAGATACGCAGTATTTT. The rearrangement uses TRBV28 and TRBJ2-3; D is perhaps TRBD2 (6 bases). Germline CDR1 reads MDHEN; CDR2 reads SYDVKM. The CDR3 consists of 15 residues. The V end lost 7 bases, the J end lost 2 bases, and 16 bases lay between the germline ends.

The genes are TRBV9 and TRBJ2-3; D gene ambiguous. CDR1 and CDR2 (germline): SGDLS, YYNGEE. Trimming cost V 0 bases and J 2 bases, with 22 bases left between them. The CDR3 extends over 19 amino acids. CDR3 DNA: TGTGCCAGCAGCGTAGGTAGTGGCAACCCCGCCCGATCCACAGATACGCAGTATTTT. As protein: CASSVGSGNPARSTDTQYF. The whole variable domain, remainder taken from reference TRBV9 and TRBJ2-3, is DSGVTQTPKHLITATGQRVTLRCSPRSGDLSVYWYQQSLDQGLQFLIQYYNGEERAKGNILERFSAQQFPDLHSELNLSSLELGDSALYFCASSVGSGNPARSTDTQYFGPGTRLTVL.

This clone is a singleton in its sample. The chain links TRBV2 to TRBJ2-7, with 10 bases matching TRBD1. CDR3 length: 15 residues. V lost 6 bases to trimming and J lost 3 bases; unmatched junction nucleotides: 8. CDR1 is SNHLY, CDR2 FYNNEI, per germline. The CDR3 here is CASRDRGANDYEQYF. The CDR3 region has the DNA TGTGCCAGCAGGGACAGGGGGGCGAACGACTACGAGCAGTACTTC. The entire variable domain, with the rest obtained from reference TRBV2 and TRBJ2-7, is as follows: EPEVTQTPSHQVTQMGQEVILRCVPISNHLYFYWYRQILGQKVEFLVSFYNNEISEKSEIFDDQFSVERPDGSNFTLKIRSTKLEDSAMYFCASRDRGANDYEQYFGPGTRLTVT.

This rearrangement joins TRBV7-8 to TRBJ2-2; 8 bases match TRBD2. CDR1 is SGHVS and CDR2 is FQNEAQ in the germline V gene. V was pared by 10 bases and J by 0 bases, with 10 bases of the junction left unmatched. CDR3 length: 16 residues. The CDR3 sequence: CATVSGRITNTGELFF. The CDR3, as DNA: TGTGCCACAGTCAGCGGGAGAATAACGAACACCGGGGAGCTGTTTTTT.

The chain carries TRBV21-1 and TRBJ1-6. TRBV21-1 represents a pseudogene. The CDR3 has 15 amino acids. CDR3 DNA: TGTGCCAGCAGCAAACCGGAATCCTATAATTCACCCCTCCACTTT. Its protein is CASSKPESYNSPLHF.

Written as DNA, the CDR3 is TGTGCCAGCAATTTCCCGGGAGGTGAAAAACTGTTTTTT. Translating it yields CASNFPGGEKLFF. The gene calls are TRBV6-1 and TRBJ1-4; D is unresolved. CDR3 length: 13 amino acids. CDR1 and CDR2 from the germline V gene are MNHNS and SASEGT. Trimming took off 7 bases at V and 7 bases at J, with 13 bases between the two ends.

Here the CDR3 DNA reads TGTGCCAGCAGCCGGGGCGGGGGCCGGTACGAGCAGTACTTC. Its translation: CASSRGGGRYEQYF. The rearrangement links TRBV28 to TRBJ2-7, with a possible D match to TRBD2 (7 bases). With 6 bases removed from V and 4 bases from J, the gap between germline ends came to 16 bases. In germline, CDR1 is MDHEN, CDR2 SYDVKM. This CDR3 has 14 amino acids.

The V and J genes are TRBV18 and TRBJ2-7; no firm D call. V lost 2 bases and J 2 bases, leaving 4 bases between the germline ends. Germline V CDR1 and CDR2: KGHSH, LQKENI. CDR3 size: 12 residues. CDR3 coding DNA: TGTGCCAGCTCACCAGCAACCTACGAGCAGTACTTC. It encodes CASSPATYEQYF.